Below, one T cell receptor (beta chain) is given with its context. The CDR3 is 16 residues long. Germline assignment: CDR1 MGHRA and CDR2 YSYEKL. V shed 1 base and J shed 1 base, with 13 bases lying between them. Profiled with immunoSEQ multiplex PCR; TCRdb holds only in-frame clones, not every one. The data contain tens of thousands of clones, around 94% of them singletons. These data originate in a study of brain T cells in children with intractable seizures. This receptor was taken from a boy between 10 and 17 years old with focal cortical dysplasia and intractable seizures. The chain employs TRBV4-1 and TRBJ1-2; the D is unclear. Sequenced material: peripheral blood, taken at surgery. CDR3 nucleotides: TGCGCCAGCAGCCAAGCCGTAAGAACACATAACTATGGCTACACCTTC. It codes for CASSQAVRTHNYGYTF.